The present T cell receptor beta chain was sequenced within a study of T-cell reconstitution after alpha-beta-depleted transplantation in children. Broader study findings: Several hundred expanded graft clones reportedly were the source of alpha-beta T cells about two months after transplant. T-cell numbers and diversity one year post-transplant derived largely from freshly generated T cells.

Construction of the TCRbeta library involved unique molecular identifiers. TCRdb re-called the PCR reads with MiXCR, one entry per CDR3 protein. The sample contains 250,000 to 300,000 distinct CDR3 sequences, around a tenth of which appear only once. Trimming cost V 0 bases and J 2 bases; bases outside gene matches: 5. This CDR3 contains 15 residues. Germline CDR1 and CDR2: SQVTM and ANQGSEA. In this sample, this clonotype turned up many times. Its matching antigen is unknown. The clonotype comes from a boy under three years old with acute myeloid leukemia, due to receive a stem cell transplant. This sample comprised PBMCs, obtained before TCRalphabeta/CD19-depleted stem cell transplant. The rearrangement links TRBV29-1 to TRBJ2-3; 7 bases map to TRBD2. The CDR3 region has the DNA TGCAGCGTTGAAGATCAGGGAGGGAACACAGATACGCAGTATTTT. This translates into CSVEDQGGNTDTQYF.